This TCR beta chain was obtained from a study of T cells in Graves' hyperthyroidism and ophthalmopathy. The investigators amplified TCR beta CDR3 regions from RNA transcripts. The study used the HTBI primer set for a first-round RT-PCR of the TCR CDR3. Each CDR3 protein gets one entry after TCRdb re-called the multiplex PCR reads with MiXCR. The sample has 45,000 or so distinct CDR3 sequences; around 49% are singletons. This CDR3 has 14 amino acids. V was clipped by 1 base and J by 4 bases, with 10 bases between them. Germline CDR1 SGHTA, CDR2 FQGNSA. This clonotype was recorded many times. Its antigen is currently unknown. General study results and limits: Most clonotypes expanded in the thyroid (above 0.001) were also present in blood.

Stable Graves' hyperthyroidism meant no ophthalmopathy progression within 18 months. Diagnoses were made from clinical symptoms, serum measures (thyroxine and TRAb), thyroid ultrasound and orbital computed tomography. The chain uses TRBV7-2 and TRBJ1-1, with D unresolved. The sequence was obtained from a woman in her 50s with Graves' hyperthyroidism. Source material: peripheral blood or thyroid tissue (not recorded which). For the CDR3, the DNA is TGTGCCAGCAGCTTAGTCGGTCTTGGCACTGAAGCTTTCTTT. The encoded protein is CASSLVGLGTEAFF.